This TCR beta chain comes out of a study of shared clonotypes between healthy human individuals. Overall study: A couple of women and a few men aged 18 to 49 served as donors.

Germline V lookup: CDR1 LGHNA, CDR2 YSLEER. The V gene lost 0 bases and the J gene lost 9 bases, with 15 bases spanning the gap. The CDR3 runs to 15 residues. Unsorted samples used about 90 million PBMCs for genomic DNA. This clone has only a few counts. The test was conducted at deep level. Every subset had its genomic DNA shared out evenly among several immunoSEQ plates. Sequencing was performed with immunoSEQ multiplex PCR; in TCRdb, only in-frame clones are kept and a portion is missing. The data contain 450,000 or so clones, 77% of them seen just once; the ten biggest clones take up 12%. The sequence came from a woman aged 40-49 years in good health. Some clones in this sample may be carry-over from other donors' samples. The J gene is TRBJ1-5, the V gene TRBV4-3; weak D call: TRBD1 (5 bases). The material sequenced was PBMCs. In DNA, the CDR3 is TGCGCCAGCAGCCAAGATCTTCAAGGGGCCCTGCCCCAGCATTTT. As protein: CASSQDLQGALPQHF.